These 16 T cell receptor beta chains share one sample of origin, sequenced in a study of graft-versus-host responses after intestinal transplantation. Using immunoSEQ multiplex PCR, the repertoire was profiled, and TCRdb retains in-frame clones only, with some absent. The sample carries approximately 74,000 clones, roughly 90% recorded once. This specimen was PBMCs, taken 98 days after intestinal transplantation. These receptors came from a human patient who received an intestinal transplant, so some T cells may come from the graft donor.

V gene TRBV5-1 combines with J gene TRBJ2-7; a weak D match, TRBD1 (5 bases). Germline-derived CDR1 and CDR2 are SGHRS and YFSETQ. The CDR3 sequence is 15 residues long. The V end was cut by 5 bases, the J end by 0 bases, with 15 bases between. CDR3 sequence: CASSFLYDSSYEQYF. CDR3 DNA: TGCGCCAGCAGTTTTCTTTATGACAGCTCCTACGAGCAGTACTTC.

The chain carries TRBV6-5 and TRBJ1-1, with TRBD1 as a possible D gene (5 bases). CDR1 is MNHEY, CDR2 SVGAGI, per germline. The ends were cut back, 7 bases at V and 7 bases at J, with 16 bases in the middle. The CDR3 runs 13 residues. In nucleotides, the CDR3 is TGTGCCAGCACCACGACAGCTCCCCATGAAGCTTTCTTT. Translating it yields CASTTTAPHEAFF.

The V call is TRBV9, the J call TRBJ2-1, with a weak D call TRBD2 (7 bases). Trimming removed 0 bases at V and 5 bases at J, with 15 bases between. This CDR3 is built from 16 residues. CDR1 and CDR2 from the germline V gene are SGDLS and YYNGEE. The CDR3 region has the DNA TGTGCCAGCAGCGTAGAAACGGGGGGCCTGAACAATGAGCAGTTCTTC. Protein sequence: CASSVETGGLNNEQFF.

The CDR3 loop is CASSLGKTQYF. CDR3 DNA sequence: TGTGCCAGCAGTTTAGGGAAGACCCAGTACTTC. The chain joins TRBV28 to TRBJ2-5; D gene unclear. V was pared by 2 bases and J by 6 bases, with 4 bases between. The CDR3 is made up of 11 amino acids. CDR1 and CDR2 from the germline V gene are MDHEN and SYDVKM.

V and J are TRBV13 and TRBJ1-2; 7 bases are shared with TRBD1. J was trimmed by 8 bases and V by 7 bases; bases with no gene match: 16. Germline V gene data show CDR1 as PRHDT and CDR2 as FYEKMQ (reference sequence). The CDR3 loop spans 15 amino acids. In DNA form, the CDR3 reads TGTGCCAGCATCCTAAACAGGGGAGTAAAGTACGGCTACACCTTC. As protein: CASILNRGVKYGYTF. The variable domain in full, with the rest retrieved from reference TRBV13 and TRBJ1-2, is AAGVIQSPRHLIKEKRETATLKCYPIPRHDTVYWYQQGPGQDPQFLISFYEKMQSDKGSIPDRFSAQQFSDYHSELNMSSLELGDSALYFCASILNRGVKYGYTFGSGTRLTVV.

J is TRBJ2-7 and V is TRBV9; D call uncertain. V lost 0 bases and J lost 5, with 6 bases in between. This CDR3 has 12 residues. CDR1 SGDLS and CDR2 YYNGEE come from the germline V gene. CDR3: CASSVVDDEQYF. The CDR3 DNA is TGTGCCAGCAGCGTAGTGGACGACGAGCAGTACTTC. The whole variable domain, remainder taken from reference TRBV9 and TRBJ2-7, is DSGVTQTPKHLITATGQRVTLRCSPRSGDLSVYWYQQSLDQGLQFLIQYYNGEERAKGNILERFSAQQFPDLHSELNLSSLELGDSALYFCASSVVDDEQYFGPGTRLTVT.

This sequence joins TRBV11-2 and TRBJ2-5, with D possibly matching TRBD2 (5 bases). With 3 bases removed from V and 4 bases from J, the gap between germline ends came to 12 bases. The CDR3 sequence is 14 residues long. Germline assignment: CDR1 SGHAT and CDR2 FQNNGV. The CDR3 loop reads CASSFPGVGETQYF. As DNA, the CDR3 is TGTGCCAGCAGCTTCCCCGGGGTAGGAGAGACCCAGTACTTC.

The V call is TRBV5-1, the J call TRBJ2-5; 10 bases align to TRBD1. Per germline, CDR1 SGHRS and CDR2 YFSETQ. The length of the CDR3 is 16 residues. Trimming cost V 0 bases and J 4 bases; bases outside gene matches: 6. This CDR3 reads CASSLGPGQGRETQYF. CDR3 DNA sequence: TGCGCCAGCAGCTTGGGGCCGGGACAGGGGAGAGAGACCCAGTACTTC.

V and J are TRBV6-1 and TRBJ1-2; perhaps TRBD1 as D (6 bases). Trimming shortened V by 7 bases and J by 4 bases, and 19 bases separated the two germline ends. The CDR3 totals 15 residues. The germline CDR1 and CDR2 sequences are MNHNS and SASEGT. CDR3 region: CASTEAGGAGYGYTF. The CDR3 bases are TGTGCCAGCACCGAAGCGGGGGGCGCGGGCTATGGCTACACCTTC.

The chain is built from TRBV19 and TRBJ2-1, with a weak D call TRBD2 (6 bases). CDR1 LNHDA and CDR2 SQIVND come from the germline V gene (reference sequence). This CDR3 contains 16 residues. Trimming took 3 bases from V and 0 from J, leaving 12 bases between them. The CDR3 loop reads CASSIIRGSSYNEQFF. The CDR3 coding sequence is TGTGCCAGTAGTATCATACGGGGGAGCTCCTACAATGAGCAGTTCTTC.

J is TRBJ2-7 and V is TRBV4-1; D ambiguous. Trimming pared 0 bases from V and 2 bases from J, leaving 14 bases between. Germline V gene sequence: CDR1 MGHRA, CDR2 YSYEKL. There are 16 residues in the CDR3. For the CDR3, the DNA is TGCGCCAGCAGCCAAGATGATCAGGAGCCCACCTACGAGCAGTACTTC. Translated, it gives CASSQDDQEPTYEQYF.

The chain is built from TRBV6-4 and TRBJ1-5; no clear D gene. This CDR3 is built from 17 residues. Trimming left V 2 bases short and J 7 bases short, with 21 bases between. Germline V gene sequence: CDR1 MRHNA, CDR2 SNTAGT. The CDR3 spells CASSDRLFGEGKQPQHF. CDR3 DNA: TGTGCCAGCAGTGACCGTCTTTTCGGGGAAGGTAAACAGCCCCAGCATTTT.

The V gene is TRBV6-4, the J gene TRBJ2-1, with TRBD2 matching 7 bases. This CDR3 has 16 residues. V trimming: 7 bases; J trimming: 2 bases; junction bases outside the gene matches: 11. Germline V gene data show CDR1 as MRHNA and CDR2 as SNTAGT. CDR3 residues: CASTQQAGDPYNEQFF. As DNA, the CDR3 is TGTGCCAGCACCCAACAGGCGGGAGACCCCTACAATGAGCAGTTCTTC.

The chain carries TRBV12-2 and TRBJ2-5; TRBD2, the D gene given by the table, was not confirmed from the DNA. TRBV12-2 is flagged as a pseudogene. The CDR3 consists of 17 residues. CDR3 coding DNA: TGTGCAAGTCGCTTAGGCTATTTAACTAGCGTCAAAGAGACCCAGTACTTC. The encoded protein is CASRLGYLTSVKETQYF.

The V call is TRBV11-3, the J call TRBJ1-1; D is undetermined. The ends were cut back, 5 bases at V and 2 bases at J, with 12 bases in the middle. The CDR3 has 14 amino acids. Germline V gives CDR1 SGHNT, CDR2 YENEEA. CDR3 nucleotides: TGTGCCAGCAGCCGAAAAGTTGGCAACACTGAAGCTTTCTTT. This encodes CASSRKVGNTEAFF.

The rearrangement uses TRBV7-2 and TRBJ2-7, with 9 bases matching TRBD1. Germline V gene data show CDR1 as SGHTA and CDR2 as FQGNSA. J gave up 2 bases and V 3 bases, and 5 bases lay outside the gene matches. This CDR3 has 15 residues. DNA for the CDR3: TGTGCCAGCAGCTTGGGGGGACAGGGTGCCTACGAGCAGTACTTC. This codes for CASSLGGQGAYEQYF.